This T cell receptor (beta chain) was sequenced during a study of neurological immune-mediated disorders. Notes on the study in general: HTLV-1-associated myelopathy had the most TCR clonal expansion, whereas multiple sclerosis had the least (lower than in healthy controls). None of the CDR3 amino acid sequences found in expanded clones was shared across subjects. This suggests that the TCR-beta repertoires were private in all groups.

The sample holds many counts of this clonotype. As yet, its antigen is unknown. In TCRdb, the 5' RACE reads were re-called with MiXCR into one record per CDR3 protein. The table includes 52,000 or so distinct CDR3 sequences, 3.5% to 4% detected once. Germline assignment: CDR1 SNHLY and CDR2 FYNNEI. Trimming removed 6 bases from V and 3 bases from J, with 3 bases in between. The CDR3 has 11 amino acids. The J gene is TRBJ2-1, the V gene TRBV2; the D is unclear. This clonotype was sampled from a woman in her thirties or forties with multiple sclerosis. Specimen: CD4+ T cells from blood. The CDR3 spells CASRSYNEQFF. The CDR3 nucleotides are TGTGCCAGCAGAAGCTACAATGAGCAGTTCTTC.